This T cell receptor beta chain is from a study of T cells in Graves' hyperthyroidism and ophthalmopathy. V lost 1 base to trimming and J lost 3 bases, with 7 bases between them. Per germline, CDR1 DFQATT and CDR2 SNEGSKA (reference sequence). The CDR3 loop spans 13 amino acids. Amplification of TCR beta CDR3 regions was performed using RNA transcripts as template. Primed by the HTBI set, a first-round RT-PCR was run on the TCR CDR3. TCRdb independently ran MiXCR on the multiplex PCR reads; one entry per CDR3 protein. The table has around 270,000 distinct CDR3 sequences, less than 20% seen once. The chain is built from TRBV20-1 and TRBJ1-3; D gene unclear. The clonotype originates from a man aged 50 or older with Graves' ophthalmopathy. Specimen: blood. CDR3 sequence (DNA): TGCAGTGCTAGAGGCGATAATGGAAACACCATATATTTT. Protein: CSARGDNGNTIYF.